This note documents a single T cell receptor beta chain sequence. The specificity of this receptor is unknown. The record has no base qualities; no much larger clone is one base away. The sample's time point label is to be understood as: 12 months on ibrutinib. For TCR beta library preparation, approximately 2 micrograms of genomic DNA was extracted from cryopreserved PBMCs. Longitudinal blood samples from CLL patients on ibrutinib monotherapy underwent high-throughput TCR beta sequencing. The patients took part in an open-label, single-center phase 2 trial of ibrutinib monotherapy. CDR1 is given as SGHTA and CDR2 as FQGNSA, both from the germline V gene. From the cysteine up to the phenylalanine, the CDR3 has a length of 14 residues. The CDR3 DNA has 42 bases and is translated from base 1. V ends up 5 bases short and J 4 bases short, with an unmatched junction base count of 6. These data come from a study of cytotoxic CD8 clonotypes in ibrutinib-treated CLL (dated by TCRdb to the early 2020s). For the study in its entirety: The cohort had some eleven relapsed/refractory and approximately 14 treatment-naive patients; 17 were IGHV unmutated. Samples at response were collected after a median of about 13 months of treatment, with a range of roughly 6 to 40 months. On average, each sample yielded 250,000 to 300,000 productive templates and around 100,000 productive rearrangements. Longitudinal samples were available for about 30% of the roughly 86 trial participants. Cryopreserved peripheral blood mononuclear cells were obtained prior to treatment, at the time of response, and at either disease progression or sustained remission. Responses were partial in 24 patients and complete in 2; after median about 5.5 years follow-up, some 15 stayed in remission and some twelve progressed. Every remission and progressive disease sample was obtained while ibrutinib was still being received by the patients. What the study reported, not specific to this receptor: An increase in clonality was observed at ibrutinib response, with clonality remaining stable during sustained remission and falling back toward baseline at progression. Baseline clonality was found to be higher than that of age-matched healthy donors and was strongly correlated with circulating CD8+ T-cell counts. Public clonotypes were found to be uncommon and were observed to contract or remain stable during treatment; the increase in clonality was shown to reflect expansion of private clonotypes at ibrutinib response. Sampling times were not matched between sustained-remission and progressing patients, and lymph node repertoires were not studied.

Each clonotype received, on average, roughly 9.6x coverage in deep resolution sequencing performed on a MiSeq, where the target depth lay between 1 in 1 million and 1 in 200,000 T cells. The immunoSEQ hsTCRB Kit was used to generate the TCR beta libraries. The original methods were these. The data were analyzed with ImmunoSEQ Analyzer and ImmunoSEQ Data Assistant, and V, D and J gene assignments followed IMGT definitions. Clonality, with values ranging from 0 to 1, was calculated as one minus the normalized Shannon entropy of productive rearrangement frequencies. Only overrepresented clonotypes making up at least 0.05% of the repertoire of each patient were included in the public clonotype analysis. Repertoires from roughly 13 age-matched healthy donors in immuneACCESS were used as clonality controls. TCRdb stores this immuneACCESS table with in-frame sequences only. Part of the clones is absent; in the studies checked, under half of the shortfall reflects unresolved V genes, and no reason is known for the rest. The DNA was the basis for D and trimming; V, J and clone size are from that table. For this sample the table gives 73,000 or so clones, of which roughly two thirds were detected only once. Together, the top ten hold approximately 6.2% of the sample.

This clonotype originated in a human donor with chronic lymphocytic leukemia. The chain is made from TRBV7-2 and TRBJ2-5, with 8 middle bases fitting TRBD1. The specimen comprised PBMCs, sampled after 12 months of ibrutinib treatment. The DNA is as follows: TGTGCCAGCAGCCTAGACAGGGGACGAGAGACCCAGTACTTC. It is translated as CASSLDRGRETQYF.